Each of the 7 T cell receptor beta chains below was sequenced from the same sample in a study of T cell repertoires in cytomegalovirus infection. The antigens of these receptors remain unknown. A single record per CDR3 protein comes from TCRdb applying MiXCR to the reads. The data show about 480,000 distinct CDR3 sequences, around a third seen once. The sequencing used cultured PBMCs, collected from culture after CMV antigen stimulation. The receptors originated from a human donor in good health (CMV status not recorded). Some clones in this sample may be carry-over from other donors' samples.

V and J are TRBV7-2 and TRBJ1-2, with 8 bases aligning to TRBD1. The CDR3 has 16 amino acids. V lost 2 bases and J lost 2; bases outside the gene matches: 7. Germline V gives CDR1 SGHTA, CDR2 FQGNSA. The CDR3 loop reads CASSLSGQGWNYGYTF. In DNA form, the CDR3 reads TGTGCCAGCAGCTTATCAGGACAGGGTTGGAACTATGGCTACACCTTC.

This clonotype was observed a few times. The chain employs TRBV7-7 and TRBJ2-5; D might be TRBD1 or TRBD2, each matching 5 bases. This CDR3 has 16 amino acids. The V and J ends lost 5 bases and 2 bases respectively, with 18 bases between them. The germline V gene has CDR1 SSHAT and CDR2 FNYEAQ (reference sequence). The CDR3 DNA reads TGTGCCAGCAGCCCCGCCACCCGGGGCGGGCAAGAGACCCAGTACTTC. It codes for CASSPATRGGQETQYF. Supplemented by reference TRBV7-7 and TRBJ2-5, the full variable domain reads GAGVSQSPRYKVTKRGQDVTLRCDPISSHATLYWYQQALGQGPEFLTYFNYEAQPDKSGLPSDRFSAERPEGSISTLTIQRTEQRDSAMYRCASSPATRGGQETQYFGPGTRLLVL.

This clonotype was observed a handful of times. This sequence joins TRBV27 and TRBJ2-7, with 11 bases identical to TRBD2. This CDR3 has 15 residues. After removal of 6 bases from V and 3 bases from J, the junction contained 7 bases not matched to a gene. Germline V gives CDR1 MNHEY, CDR2 SMNVEV (reference sequence). The CDR3 loop reads CASSLGLAEIYEQYV. The CDR3 DNA follows: TGTGCCAGCAGCCTGGGACTAGCGGAAATCTACGAGCAGTACGTC.

The gene calls are TRBV12-5 and TRBJ2-5, with 7 nucleotides matching TRBD2. Germline-derived CDR1 and CDR2 are LGHNT and FRNRAP. The CDR3 is 16 amino acids. V was pared by 4 bases and J by 3 bases, with 11 bases of the junction left unmatched. The CDR3 protein is CASGWGLDLAEETQYF. The CDR3 DNA follows: TGTGCTAGTGGTTGGGGACTGGACCTAGCGGAAGAGACCCAGTACTTC. The full variable domain, its missing parts supplied by reference TRBV12-5 and TRBJ2-5, is DARVTQTPRHKVTEMGQEVTMRCQPILGHNTVFWYRQTMMQGLELLAYFRNRAPLDDSGMPKDRFSAEMPDATLATLKIQPSEPRDSAVYFCASGWGLDLAEETQYFGPGTRLLVL.

V gene TRBV6-2 or TRBV6-3 combines with J gene TRBJ2-3, with D uncertain. The CDR3 loop spans 15 amino acids. V lost 6 bases and J lost 0, with 13 bases in between. Looked up from germline, CDR1 is MNHEY and CDR2 is SVGEGT. CDR3 protein: CASRGWRSSTDTQYF. The CDR3, as DNA: TGTGCCAGCAGAGGGTGGCGGTCGAGCACAGATACGCAGTATTTT.

This clonotype was counted many times. The chain links TRBV19 to TRBJ2-3; 8 nucleotides agree with TRBD2. Germline CDR1 and CDR2: LNHDA and SQIVND (reference sequence). This CDR3 region has 15 residues. J lost 3 bases, V lost 7 bases, and 9 bases had no gene match. The CDR3 nucleotides are TGTGCCAGTACCTACTCGAGCGGGAGTACAGATACGCAGTATTTT. It yields the protein CASTYSSGSTDTQYF.

The chain combines TRBV19 with TRBJ2-7; TRBD1 is a possible D gene (6 bases). V was shortened by 1 base and J by 0 bases, with 13 bases between the two germline ends. This CDR3 is built from 16 residues. The germline CDR1 and CDR2 sequences are LNHDA and SQIVND (reference sequence). CDR3 amino acids: CASSIASGTPSYEQYF. DNA for the CDR3: TGTGCCAGTAGTATAGCCTCCGGGACACCCTCCTACGAGCAGTACTTC.